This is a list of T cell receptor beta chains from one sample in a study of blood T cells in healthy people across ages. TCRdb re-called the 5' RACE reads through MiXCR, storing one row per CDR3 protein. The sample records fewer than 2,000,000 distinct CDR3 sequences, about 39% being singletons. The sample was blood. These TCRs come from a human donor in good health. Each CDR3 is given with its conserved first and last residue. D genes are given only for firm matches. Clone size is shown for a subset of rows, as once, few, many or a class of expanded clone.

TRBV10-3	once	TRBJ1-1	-	TGTGCCATCAGGACGGGCACCTTGAACACTGAAGCTTTCTTT	CAIRTGTLNTEAFF
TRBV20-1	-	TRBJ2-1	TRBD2	TGCAGTGCTAGTGAGGCTAGCGGGGGGTACAATGAGCAGTTCTTC	CSASEASGGYNEQFF
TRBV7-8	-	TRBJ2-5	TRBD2	TGTGCCAGCAGGCTTGGGGCTAGCGGGCCACAGACCCAGTACTTC	CASRLGASGPQTQYF
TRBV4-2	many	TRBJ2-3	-	TGTGCCAGCAGCCGAGACGGAGGAATAGATACGCAGTATTTT	CASSRDGGIDTQYF
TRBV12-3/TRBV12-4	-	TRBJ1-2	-	TGTGCCGGCAGTTTAGCGCTAGGGACCACCTATGGCTACACCTTC	CAGSLALGTTYGYTF
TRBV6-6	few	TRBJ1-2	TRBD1	TGTGCCAGCAGTTACCAATGGACAGGGGGGGAGGATGGCTACACCTTC	CASSYQWTGGEDGYTF
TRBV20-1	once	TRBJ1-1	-	TGCAGTGCTAGAAAGCGGAAAATGAACACTGAAGCTTTCTTT	CSARKRKMNTEAFF
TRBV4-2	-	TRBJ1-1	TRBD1	TGTGCCAGCAGCCAATTCCTTGGGACAGGGACTTTCACTGAAGCTTTCTTT	CASSQFLGTGTFTEAFF
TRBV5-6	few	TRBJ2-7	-	TGTGCCAGCAGCTTTGACAGGATCTCCTACGAGCAGTACTTC	CASSFDRISYEQYF
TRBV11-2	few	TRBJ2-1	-	TGTGCCAGCAGCTCCTACGAGACCCAGTTCTTC	CASSSYETQFF
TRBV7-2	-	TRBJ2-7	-	TGTGCCAGCAGCTTACCGTCGAGAGGGGGTTTTAGATCCTACGAGCAGTACTTC	CASSLPSRGGFRSYEQYF
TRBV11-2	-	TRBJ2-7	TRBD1	TGTGCCAGCAGCACATACTCGGGACAGGGCTACGAGCAGTACTTC	CASSTYSGQGYEQYF
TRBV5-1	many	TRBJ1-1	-	TGCGCCAGCAGCTTGGGGCCTACGAACACTGAAGCTTTCTTT	CASSLGPTNTEAFF
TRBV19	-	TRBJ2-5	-	TGTGCCAGTAGTCAGCTTTCGCTAAGGGAGACCCAGTACTTC	CASSQLSLRETQYF
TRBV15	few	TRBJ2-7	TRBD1	TGTGCCACCCAAGCGGGACAGGGTCTTTACGAGCAGTACTTC	CATQAGQGLYEQYF
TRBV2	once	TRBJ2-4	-	TGTGCCAGCTCGGCGACTGAAGGAGCCAAAAACATTCAGTACTTC	CASSATEGAKNIQYF
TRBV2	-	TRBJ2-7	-	TGTGCCAGCAGTGAGATTGGGCAGGCCTACGAGCAGTACTTC	CASSEIGQAYEQYF
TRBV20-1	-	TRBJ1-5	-	TGCAGTGCTAAGGTGGCACATAGCAATCAGCCCCAGCATTTT	CSAKVAHSNQPQHF
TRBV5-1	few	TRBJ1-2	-	TGCGCCAGCAGCCGGACAGCCGGCTATGGCTACACCTTC	CASSRTAGYGYTF
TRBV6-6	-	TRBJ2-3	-	TGTGCCAGCAGCCCCTCACTAAGCGCAGATACGCAGTATTTT	CASSPSLSADTQYF
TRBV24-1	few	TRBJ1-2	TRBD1	TGTGCCATCGCGGAGGGACAGTTCTATGGCTACACCTTC	CAIAEGQFYGYTF
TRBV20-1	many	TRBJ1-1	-	TGCAGTGCTAGAGCGGGGGACACTGAAGCTTTCTTT	CSARAGDTEAFF
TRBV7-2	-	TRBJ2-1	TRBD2	TGTGCCTCCCGGAGGGTAGCGGGGGGCCCACCAGGCAATGAGCAGTTCTTC	CASRRVAGGPPGNEQFF